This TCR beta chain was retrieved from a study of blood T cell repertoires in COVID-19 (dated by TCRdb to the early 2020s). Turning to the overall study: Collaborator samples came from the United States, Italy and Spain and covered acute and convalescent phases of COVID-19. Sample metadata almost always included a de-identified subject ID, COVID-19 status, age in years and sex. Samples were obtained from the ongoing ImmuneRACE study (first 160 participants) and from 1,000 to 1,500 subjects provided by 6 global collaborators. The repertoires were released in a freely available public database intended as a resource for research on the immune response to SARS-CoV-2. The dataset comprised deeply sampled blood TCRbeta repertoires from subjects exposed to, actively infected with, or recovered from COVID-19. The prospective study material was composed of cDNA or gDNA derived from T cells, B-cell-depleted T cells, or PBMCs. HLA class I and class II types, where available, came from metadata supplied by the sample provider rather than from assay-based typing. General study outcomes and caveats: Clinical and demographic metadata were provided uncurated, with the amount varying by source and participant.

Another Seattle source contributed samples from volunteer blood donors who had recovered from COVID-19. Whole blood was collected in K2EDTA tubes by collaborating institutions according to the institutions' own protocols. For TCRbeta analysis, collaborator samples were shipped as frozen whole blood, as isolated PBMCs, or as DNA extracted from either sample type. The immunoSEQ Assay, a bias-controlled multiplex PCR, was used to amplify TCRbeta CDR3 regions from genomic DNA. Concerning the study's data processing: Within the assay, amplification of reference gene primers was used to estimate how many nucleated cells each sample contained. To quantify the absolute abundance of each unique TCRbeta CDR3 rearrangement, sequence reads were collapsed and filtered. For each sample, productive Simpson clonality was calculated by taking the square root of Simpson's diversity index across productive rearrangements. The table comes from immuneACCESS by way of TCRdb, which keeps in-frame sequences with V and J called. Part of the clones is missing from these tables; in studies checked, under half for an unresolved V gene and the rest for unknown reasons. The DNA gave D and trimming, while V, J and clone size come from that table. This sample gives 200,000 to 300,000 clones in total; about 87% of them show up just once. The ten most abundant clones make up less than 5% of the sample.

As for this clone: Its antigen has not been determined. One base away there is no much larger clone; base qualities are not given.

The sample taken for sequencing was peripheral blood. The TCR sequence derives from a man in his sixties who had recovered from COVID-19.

The nucleotides read TGTGCCACCAGTGCCGGGACAGGGGGGGAGGAGACCCAGTACTTC. It codes for CATSAGTGGEETQYF. The V gene is TRBV24-1 and the J gene is TRBJ2-5, and TRBD1 matches 11 of the central bases. From the cysteine up to the phenylalanine, the CDR3 has a length of 15 residues. Only CDR3 DNA is held: 45 bases, read in frame from base 1. Via the germline V gene, CDR1 is KGHDR and CDR2 SFDVKD. Trimming removed 5 bases from V and 5 bases from J; the gene matches leave 6 bases unexplained.